What follows are 21 T cell receptor beta chains derived from one specimen sequenced in a study of CD8+CD57+ T cells in acquired aplastic anemia. Profiling of TCR beta VDJ combinations and CDR3 sequences used genomic DNA as template. Each CDR3 protein gets one entry after TCRdb re-called the reads with MiXCR. Of roughly 420,000 distinct CDR3 sequences detected, around 68% appear once; the ten largest clones hold 4%. Sample: sorted CD4+, CD8+, or CD8+CD57+ T cells (not recorded which) from PBMCs. These receptors were taken from a human donor in good health, serving as a control.

Worth noting for this clonotype: The junction and the germline gene differ at one end; a read error may be behind it. The chain carries TRBV7-3 and TRBJ1-1; no clear D. CDR1 is SGHTA, CDR2 FQGTGA, per germline. This CDR3 has 13 residues. This CDR3 reads CASSEERNTDDVF. The CDR3 DNA sequence: TGTGCCAGCAGCGAAGAGAGGAACACTGATGATGTCTTT.

The chain links TRBV9 to TRBJ2-3, with a tentative D call TRBD2 (6 bases). This CDR3 region has 14 residues. Per the germline V gene, CDR1 is SGDLS and CDR2 is YYNGEE. The V end was cut by 3 bases, the J end by 9 bases, with 17 bases between. CDR3 region: CASSAEERAETQYF. The CDR3 nucleotides are TGTGCCAGCAGCGCGGAGGAGCGGGCGGAAACGCAGTATTTT.

This clonotype showed up many times. J is TRBJ2-5 and V is TRBV4-3; D is tentatively TRBD1 or TRBD2 (6 bases each). With 3 bases removed from V and 2 bases from J, the gap between germline ends came to 25 bases. The CDR3 contains 19 residues. Germline lookup yields CDR1 LGHNA and CDR2 YSLEER. The CDR3 sequence: CASSQGPRGRSLLQETQYF. CDR3 DNA sequence: TGCGCCAGCAGCCAGGGACCCCGGGGGCGGAGCCTACTGCAAGAGACCCAGTACTTC.

Concerning this clonotype: At one of its ends the junction is not consistent with the germline gene, which may arise from a read error. The rearrangement joins TRBV7-9 to TRBJ1-6, with D hard to call. The CDR3 spans 14 residues. Germline CDR1 and CDR2: SEHNR and FQNEAQ (reference sequence). The CDR3 loop reads CASITAKGNYPPHF. Here the CDR3 DNA reads TGTGCCAGCATTACAGCAAAGGGAAATTATCCCCCCCACTTT.

This chain uses TRBV2 with TRBJ2-5; TRBD2 aligns across 9 bases. This CDR3 comprises 14 residues. The J segment lost 0 bases and the V segment lost 11 bases, leaving 7 bases of the junction unmatched. The germline CDR1 and CDR2 sequences are SNHLY and FYNNEI. CDR3: CASSSGGHQETQYF. Here the CDR3 DNA reads TGTGCCTCTAGTAGCGGGGGTCACCAAGAGACCCAGTACTTC.

The chain uses TRBV7-8 and TRBJ2-7; 8 bases line up with TRBD2. Per germline, CDR1 SGHVS and CDR2 FQNEAQ. The CDR3 is 17 amino acids. Trimming removed 2 bases from V and 1 base from J; junction bases left unmatched: 10. The CDR3 nucleotides are TGTGCCAGCAGCTTATCGGCGGGGGGCGTAACTTCCTACGAGCAGTACTTC. It yields the protein CASSLSAGGVTSYEQYF.

Details on this clonotype: The junction and the germline gene differ at one end; a read error may be behind it. V is TRBV6-1 and J is TRBJ2-7; possibly TRBD1 for D (6 bases). Germline CDR1 reads MNHNS; CDR2 reads SASEGT. The CDR3 sequence is 15 residues long. CDR3 coding DNA: TGTGCCAGCAGCGAAGACAGGTTAAGCTCCTACGAGCAGTACTTC. This gives the protein CASSEDRLSSYEQYF.

Worth noting for this clonotype: Since no conserved phenylalanine or tryptophan closes the CDR3, a read error is the likely cause. No DNA is shown, since the ends of the CDR3 on it are uncertain; the CDR3 is the one TCRdb lists. V gene TRBV11-2 combines with J gene TRBJ1-3. The CDR3 comprises 12 residues, both ends counted. CDR1 is SGHAT and CDR2 is FQNNGV in the germline V gene. CDR3 protein: CASSLSTTTRYL.

The chain links TRBV6-1 to TRBJ1-5, with 10 bases lining up with TRBD1. Germline V CDR1 and CDR2: MNHNS, SASEGT. Trimming took 2 bases from V and 6 from J; bases not matched to a gene: 4. The CDR3 is 15 amino acids. CDR3 residues: CASSERGQGFQPQHF. CDR3 nucleotides: TGTGCCAGCAGTGAAAGGGGACAGGGGTTTCAGCCCCAGCATTTT.

V and J are TRBV5-5 and TRBJ2-3; possibly TRBD1 or TRBD2 for D (6 bases each). The CDR3 loop spans 16 amino acids. Germline V lookup: CDR1 SGHKS, CDR2 YYEKEE (reference sequence). V lost 3 bases and J 0 bases, leaving 14 bases between the germline ends. The CDR3 nucleotides are TGTGCCAGCAGCTGGGGGCGGGCGGGGAGCACAGATACGCAGTATTTT. Encoded protein: CASSWGRAGSTDTQYF.

A remark on this clonotype: The junction and the germline gene differ at one end; a read error may be behind it. The V call is TRBV7-3, the J call TRBJ1-1, with D unclear. This CDR3 contains 12 residues. Germline V lookup: CDR1 SGHTA, CDR2 FQGTGA. Here the CDR3 DNA reads TGTGCCAGCAGCTTGTCCGCCACTGGAGCTCTCTTT. It specifies CASSLSATGALF.

The chain uses TRBV15 and TRBJ1-5; perhaps TRBD1 as D (6 bases). Per the germline V gene, CDR1 is LNHNV and CDR2 is YYDKDF (reference sequence). Trimming took off 4 bases at V and 2 bases at J, with 9 bases between the two ends. The CDR3 runs to 14 residues. The CDR3 DNA follows: TGTGCCACCAGCAAACAGGGACGCAATCAGCCCCAGCATTTT. Amino acid sequence: CATSKQGRNQPQHF.

This clonotype came up many times. The chain links TRBV4-2 to TRBJ1-6; 10 bases map to TRBD1. The germline gives CDR1 LGHNA, CDR2 YNFKEQ. The CDR3 spans 15 residues. The V gene end was trimmed by 3 bases and the J gene end by 10 bases; junction bases not matched to a gene: 6. CDR3: CASSQTRDRGSPLHF. CDR3 sequence (DNA): TGTGCCAGCAGCCAGACCCGGGACAGGGGATCACCCCTCCACTTT.

On this clonotype itself: Sequence at one end of the junction differs from germline and may be a read error. The chain combines TRBV9 with TRBJ2-5; D perhaps matches TRBD2 (6 bases). In germline, CDR1 is SGDLS, CDR2 YYNGEE. The CDR3 has 13 residues. In nucleotides, the CDR3 is TGTGCCAGCAGCTTGGTGGCGGGGAGGACCCAATACTTC. Amino acids: CASSLVAGRTQYF.

Remarks on this clonotype: A read error may account for a junction end that differs from germline. The chain combines TRBV5-1 with TRBJ2-3, with D perhaps being TRBD1 or TRBD2 (6 bases each). CDR1 and CDR2 from the germline V gene are SGHRS and YFSETQ. The CDR3 covers 13 residues. CDR3 nucleotide sequence: TGCGCCAGCAGCTCCGGGGGCACAGGTACGCAGTATTTT. Amino acid sequence: CASSSGGTGTQYF.

The V and J genes are TRBV19 and TRBJ2-7, with D unclear. V dropped 8 bases and J dropped 3 bases, with 17 bases sitting between them. Per germline, CDR1 LNHDA and CDR2 SQIVND (reference sequence). The CDR3 extends over 14 amino acids. CDR3 protein: CASGSKLAHYEQYF. Written as DNA, the CDR3 is TGTGCCAGTGGCAGCAAGCTGGCGCACTACGAGCAGTACTTC.

This clonotype was detected ten times or more. The chain combines TRBV6-1 with TRBJ1-2; D call uncertain. The CDR3 contains 14 residues. In germline, CDR1 is MNHNS, CDR2 SASEGT. The V gene lost 1 base and the J gene lost 8 bases, with 14 bases spanning the gap. The CDR3: CASSEVGSAGGYTF. The CDR3 region has the DNA TGTGCCAGCAGTGAAGTCGGTTCCGCGGGGGGCTACACCTTC.

This sequence joins TRBV20-1 and TRBJ1-1; no definite D call. Germline assignment: CDR1 DFQATT and CDR2 SNEGSKA (reference sequence). The CDR3 length is 13 residues. Trimming pared 7 bases from V and 4 bases from J, leaving 16 bases between. The CDR3 loop is CSDARLRFTEAFF. The DNA for the CDR3 is TGCAGTGACGCCCGCCTACGATTCACTGAAGCTTTCTTT.

This CDR3 reads CASSLSAGAPGNTEAFF. As DNA, the CDR3 is TGTGCCAGCAGTTTGTCCGCGGGGGCCCCTGGGAACACTGAAGCTTTCTTT. V gene TRBV7-9 combines with J gene TRBJ1-1, with D maybe TRBD1 (6 bases). The V end was cut by 6 bases, the J end by 1 base, with 21 bases between. CDR1 is SEHNR and CDR2 is FQNEAQ in the germline V gene (reference sequence). This CDR3 has 17 amino acids. Using reference TRBV7-9 and TRBJ1-1 for the parts outside the CDR3, the full variable domain is DTGVSQNPRHKITKRGQNVTFRCDPISEHNRLYWYRQTLGQGPEFLTYFQNEAQLEKSRLLSDRFSAERPKGSFSTLEIQRTEQGDSAMYLCASSLSAGAPGNTEAFFGQGTRLTVV.

This clonotype was seen a handful of times. It may be a read error: a sequence one base away is much more abundant. This chain uses TRBV18 with TRBJ1-1; no definite D call. Germline V gene data show CDR1 as KGHSH and CDR2 as LQKENI. V shed 1 base and J shed 3 bases, with 6 bases lying between them. This CDR3 spans 13 amino acids. CDR3 residues: CASSPQQYTEAFF. The CDR3 DNA reads TGTGCCAGCTCACCACAGCAGTACACTGAAGCTTTCTTT.

The chain links TRBV29-1 to TRBJ2-1; unclear D gene. V gave up 4 bases and J gave up 7 bases, with 8 bases separating them. This CDR3 is 11 amino acids long. Germline loops: CDR1 SQVTM, CDR2 ANQGSEA. CDR3 residues: CSVGRVNEQFF. The DNA for the CDR3 is TGCAGCGTTGGCCGAGTTAATGAGCAGTTCTTC.